This TCR beta chain was sequenced in a study of CD8 T cells in Susac syndrome. The authors carried out high-throughput sequencing of TCR beta. They applied it to CD8+ and CD4+ T cells obtained from blood. CD8+ and CD4+ T cells were negatively isolated; TEMRA cells were FACS-enriched. Random hexamers were used to reverse transcribe the RNA input (roughly 0.5 to 1 ug). TCRdb itself ran the immunoSEQ multiplex PCR reads through MiXCR, one entry per CDR3 protein. Here the sample spans about 180,000 distinct CDR3 sequences, roughly 92% being singletons. This clonotype was seen a single time. The CDR3 loop spans 15 amino acids. Germline loops: CDR1 MNHEY, CDR2 SVGAGI. With 0 bases removed from V and 3 bases from J, the gap between germline ends came to 11 bases.

This clonotype was obtained from a human donor with multiple sclerosis. The chain combines TRBV6-5 with TRBJ1-1; TRBD1 might be the D (6 bases). Sequenced sample: CD4+ T cells from PBMCs. CDR3 region: CASSYSRGSDTEAFF. The CDR3 nucleotides are TGTGCCAGCAGTTACTCGAGGGGGTCGGACACTGAAGCTTTCTTT.